The entry that follows covers one T cell receptor beta chain sequence. Its matching antigen is unknown. The source of the sample is a study of CD8 T cells in ankylosing spondylitis. Molecular-barcoded quantitative 5'-RACE produced these TCR beta libraries. Each CDR3 protein gets one entry after TCRdb re-called the 5' RACE reads with MiXCR. The table includes about 800,000 distinct CDR3 sequences, about an eighth detected once. Overall study findings and caveats: Some motif variants were previously reported in reactive arthritis synovial fluid and blood. Disease-linked clones proved CD8+ and comparatively uncommon in peripheral blood. In ankylosing spondylitis patients, matched synovial fluid reportedly showed significant enrichment of disease-linked clones. Seemingly characteristic of ankylosing spondylitis blood was a TCR beta motif consisting of fewer than 10 highly homologous variants.

In germline, CDR1 is DFQATT, CDR2 SNEGSKA (reference sequence). This CDR3 contains 12 residues. V was clipped by 2 bases and J by 2 bases, with 6 bases between them. This TCR was recovered from a male donor with ankylosing spondylitis. The sample was blood, either unsorted or a sorted T cell fraction (not recorded which). The gene calls are TRBV20-1 and TRBJ2-5; D uncertain. Here the CDR3 DNA reads TGCAGTGCTAGACCACATCAAGAGACCCAGTACTTC. It is translated as CSARPHQETQYF.